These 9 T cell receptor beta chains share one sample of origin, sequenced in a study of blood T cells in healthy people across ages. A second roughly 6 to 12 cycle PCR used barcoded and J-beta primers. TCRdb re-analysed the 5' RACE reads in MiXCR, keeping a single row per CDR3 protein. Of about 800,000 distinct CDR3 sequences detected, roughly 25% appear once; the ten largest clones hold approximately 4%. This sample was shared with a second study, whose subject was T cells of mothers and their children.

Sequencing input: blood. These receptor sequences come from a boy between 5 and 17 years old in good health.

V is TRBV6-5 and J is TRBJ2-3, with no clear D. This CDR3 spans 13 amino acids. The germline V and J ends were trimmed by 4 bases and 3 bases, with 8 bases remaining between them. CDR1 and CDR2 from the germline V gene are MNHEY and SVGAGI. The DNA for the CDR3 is TGTGCCAGCAGTTCCCGACTGACAGATACGCAGTATTTT. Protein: CASSSRLTDTQYF.

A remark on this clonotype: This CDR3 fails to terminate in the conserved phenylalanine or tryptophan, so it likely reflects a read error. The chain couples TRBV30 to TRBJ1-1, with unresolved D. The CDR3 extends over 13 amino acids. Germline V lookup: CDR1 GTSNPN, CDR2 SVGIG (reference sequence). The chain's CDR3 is CAWSVAENIEAFS. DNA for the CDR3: TGTGCCTGGAGTGTCGCTGAGAACATTGAAGCTTTCTCT.

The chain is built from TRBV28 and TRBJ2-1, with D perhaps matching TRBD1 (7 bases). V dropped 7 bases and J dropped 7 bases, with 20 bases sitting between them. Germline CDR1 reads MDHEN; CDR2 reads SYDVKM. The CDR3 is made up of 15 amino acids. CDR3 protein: CASILRGARRNEQFF. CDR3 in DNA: TGTGCCAGCATCCTCAGGGGGGCGAGAAGGAATGAGCAGTTCTTC.

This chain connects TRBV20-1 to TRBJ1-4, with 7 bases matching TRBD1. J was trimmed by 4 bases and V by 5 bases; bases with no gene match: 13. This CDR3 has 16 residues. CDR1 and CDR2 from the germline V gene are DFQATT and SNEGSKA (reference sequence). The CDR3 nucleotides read TGCAGTGCTTCTTCGTCCAGGGGGAAGAGTAATGAAAAACTGTTTTTT. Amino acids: CSASSSRGKSNEKLFF.

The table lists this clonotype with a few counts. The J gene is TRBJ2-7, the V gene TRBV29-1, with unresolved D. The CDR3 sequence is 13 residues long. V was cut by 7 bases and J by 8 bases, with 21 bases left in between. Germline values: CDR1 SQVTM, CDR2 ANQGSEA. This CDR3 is CSAAHVGKSKQYF. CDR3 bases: TGCAGCGCTGCCCATGTGGGGAAGTCGAAGCAGTACTTC.

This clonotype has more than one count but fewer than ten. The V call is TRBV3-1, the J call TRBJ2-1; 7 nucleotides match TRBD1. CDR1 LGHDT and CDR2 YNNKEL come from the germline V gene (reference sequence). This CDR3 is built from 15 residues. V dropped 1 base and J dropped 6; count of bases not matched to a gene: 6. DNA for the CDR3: TGTGCCAGCAGCCAAGGAGGGGGCGCGCCCAATGAGCAGTTCTTC. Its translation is CASSQGGGAPNEQFF.

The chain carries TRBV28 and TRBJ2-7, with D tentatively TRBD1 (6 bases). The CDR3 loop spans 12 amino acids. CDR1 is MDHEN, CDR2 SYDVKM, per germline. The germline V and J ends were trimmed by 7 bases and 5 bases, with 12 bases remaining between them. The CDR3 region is CASNWGPNEQYF. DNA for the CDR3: TGTGCCAGCAATTGGGGGCCAAACGAGCAGTACTTC.

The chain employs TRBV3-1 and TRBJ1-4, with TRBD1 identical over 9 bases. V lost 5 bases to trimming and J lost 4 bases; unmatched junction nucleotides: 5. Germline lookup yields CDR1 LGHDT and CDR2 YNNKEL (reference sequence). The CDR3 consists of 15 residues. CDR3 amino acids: CASSKGQGLNEKLFF. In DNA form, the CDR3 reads TGTGCCAGCAGCAAGGGACAGGGCCTTAATGAAAAACTGTTTTTT.

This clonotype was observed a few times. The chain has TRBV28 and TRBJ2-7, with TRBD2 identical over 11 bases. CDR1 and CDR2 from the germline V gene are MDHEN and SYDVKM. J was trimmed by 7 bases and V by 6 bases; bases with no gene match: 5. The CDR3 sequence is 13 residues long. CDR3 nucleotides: TGTGCCAGCAGCTTACGGACTAGCGGGGAGCAGTACTTC. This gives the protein CASSLRTSGEQYF. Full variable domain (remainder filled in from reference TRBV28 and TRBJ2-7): DVKVTQSSRYLVKRTGEKVFLECVQDMDHENMFWYRQDPGLGLRLIYFSYDVKMKEKGDIPEGYSVSREKKERFSLILESASTNQTSMYLCASSLRTSGEQYFGPGTRLTVT.